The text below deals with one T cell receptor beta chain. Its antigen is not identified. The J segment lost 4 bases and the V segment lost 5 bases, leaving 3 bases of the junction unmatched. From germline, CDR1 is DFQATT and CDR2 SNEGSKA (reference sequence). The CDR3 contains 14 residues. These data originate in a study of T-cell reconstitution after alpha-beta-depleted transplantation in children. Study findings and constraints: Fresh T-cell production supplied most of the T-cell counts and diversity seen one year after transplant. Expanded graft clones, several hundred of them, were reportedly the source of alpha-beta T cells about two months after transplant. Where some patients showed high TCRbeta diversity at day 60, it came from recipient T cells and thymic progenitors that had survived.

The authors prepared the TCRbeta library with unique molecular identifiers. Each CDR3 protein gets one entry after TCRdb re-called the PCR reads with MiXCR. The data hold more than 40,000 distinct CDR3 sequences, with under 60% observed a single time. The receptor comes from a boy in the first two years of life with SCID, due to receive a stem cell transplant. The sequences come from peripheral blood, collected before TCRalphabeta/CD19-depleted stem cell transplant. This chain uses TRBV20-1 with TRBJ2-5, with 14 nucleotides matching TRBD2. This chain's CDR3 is CSAETSGGAETQYF. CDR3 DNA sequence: TGCAGTGCTGAGACTAGCGGGGGGGCAGAGACCCAGTACTTC.